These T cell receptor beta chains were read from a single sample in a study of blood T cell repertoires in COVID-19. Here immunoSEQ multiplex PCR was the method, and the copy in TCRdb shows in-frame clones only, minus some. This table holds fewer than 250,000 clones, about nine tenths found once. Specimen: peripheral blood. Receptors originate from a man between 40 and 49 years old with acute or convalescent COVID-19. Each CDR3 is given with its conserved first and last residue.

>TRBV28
CASHRGQETQYF
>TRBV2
CASTTSGSGTDTQYF
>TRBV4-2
CASSQEGAGAEETQYF
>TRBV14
CASSPATGENSPLHF
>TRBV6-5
CAIRQGLNTEAFF
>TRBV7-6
CASSLVTSGSQETQYF
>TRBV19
CASTLGSGSGNTIYF
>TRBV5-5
CASSDSYRGNYGYTF
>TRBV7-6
CATSALGRRETQYF
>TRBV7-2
CASSLSGTGETQYF
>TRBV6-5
CASSYGLSPVNTEAFF
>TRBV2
CASFSGNTIYF
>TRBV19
CASSIEGRGPQHF
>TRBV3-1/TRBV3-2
CASSLKFGARETQYF
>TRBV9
CASSVGGRDRGDTQYF
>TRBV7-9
CASSLADRVEVNTEAFF
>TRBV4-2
CASSQDYQAGSPYQETQYF
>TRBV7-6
CASSEGAQARETQYF
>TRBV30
CAWSPTAVATTDTQYF
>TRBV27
CASSPTVIRTGSWTEAFF
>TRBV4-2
CASSHLPGQGMDKNIQYF
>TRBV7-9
CASSQQGALDEQFF
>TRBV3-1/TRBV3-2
CASSHYRGGNTEAFF
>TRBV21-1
CASSSRRSRYNEQFF
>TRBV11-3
CASRRRVTGFFRNIQYF
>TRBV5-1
CASSRGQGEDEQYF
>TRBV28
CASRGTSGGTDTQYF
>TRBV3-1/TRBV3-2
CASSQDTSLREQFF
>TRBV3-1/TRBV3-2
CASSLQRLAGAYNEQFF
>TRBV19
CASTNDRGRNTEAFF
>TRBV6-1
CASSEPYGQSYEQYF
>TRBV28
CASSFRTSTYNEQFF
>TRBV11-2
CASSLASGTDTQYF
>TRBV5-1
CASSLIMNTEAFF
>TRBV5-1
CASSYGVTYEQYF
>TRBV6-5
CASGQAGINYGYTF
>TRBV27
CASSKSPLPYEQYF
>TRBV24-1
CATSEPGEAAKNIQYF
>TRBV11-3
CASSPIAGVPGELFF
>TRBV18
CASSTKTTNEKLFF
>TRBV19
CASSFGTEYNEQFF
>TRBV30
CAWSEDFGNTIYF
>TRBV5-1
CASSPRGFGTDTQYF
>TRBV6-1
CASSEAWQTGDEKLFF
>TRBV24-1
CATSGQEGEKLFF
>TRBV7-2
CASSVAGVNNEQFF
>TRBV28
CASSLAGYVGKNIQYF
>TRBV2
CASSGHGTGKNGYTF
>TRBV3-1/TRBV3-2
CASSPRGASYEQYF
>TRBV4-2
CASSPYNQGLGTDTQYF
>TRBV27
CASSNHRGNTEAFF
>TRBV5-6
CASSSSSSEHTEAFF
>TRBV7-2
CASSLAGQPTGTQYF
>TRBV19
CASSIVVSTDYFTGELFF
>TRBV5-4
CASSPHSGGALGTGELFF
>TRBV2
CASSEVGPENTGELFF
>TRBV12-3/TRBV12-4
CASSSDTAFAYF
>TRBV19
CASSIGIHGNEQYF